Listed here are 3 T cell receptor beta chains from one sample, sequenced in a study of blood T cell repertoires in COVID-19. The method was immunoSEQ multiplex PCR; TCRdb's version includes in-frame clones alone and lacks a portion of them. The sample shows 80,000 to 130,000 clones, just over 85% of them seen only once. Specimen: PBMCs or T cells enriched from blood (not recorded which). All receptors come from a woman aged 45-65 years who had recovered from COVID-19.

This chain connects TRBV28 to TRBJ2-3; D is perhaps TRBD2 (5 bases). The CDR3 contains 18 residues. V was trimmed by 5 bases and J by 4 bases, leaving 25 bases between them. From germline, CDR1 is MDHEN and CDR2 SYDVKM. Here the CDR3 DNA reads TGTGCCAGCAGTCCCTCGCGCGGACTGGGGTCTATGGCAGATACGCAGTATTTT. It is translated as CASSPSRGLGSMADTQYF.

The chain combines TRBV5-6 with TRBJ2-3; TRBD1 matches at 8 bases. This CDR3 is 18 amino acids long. The germline CDR1 and CDR2 sequences are SGHDT and YYEEEE. V lost 0 bases and J lost 4; bases outside the gene matches: 13. CDR3 protein: CASSLVLQGVVFADTQYF. CDR3 DNA sequence: TGTGCCAGCAGCTTGGTCCTACAGGGGGTCGTTTTTGCAGATACGCAGTATTTT. Variable domain in full (rest from reference TRBV5-6 and TRBJ2-3): DAGVTQSPTHLIKTRGQQVTLRCSPKSGHDTVSWYQQALGQGPQFIFQYYEEEERQRGNFPDRFSGHQFPNYSSELNVNALLLGDSALYLCASSLVLQGVVFADTQYFGPGTRLTVL.

This chain uses TRBV7-9 with TRBJ2-5; D is possibly TRBD2 (5 bases). The CDR3 length is 14 residues. Trimming removed 1 base at V and 1 base at J, with 7 bases between. CDR1 is SEHNR, CDR2 FQNEAQ, per germline (reference sequence). This CDR3 is CASSLGGGQETQYF. In DNA form, the CDR3 reads TGTGCCAGCAGCTTAGGAGGAGGCCAAGAGACCCAGTACTTC.